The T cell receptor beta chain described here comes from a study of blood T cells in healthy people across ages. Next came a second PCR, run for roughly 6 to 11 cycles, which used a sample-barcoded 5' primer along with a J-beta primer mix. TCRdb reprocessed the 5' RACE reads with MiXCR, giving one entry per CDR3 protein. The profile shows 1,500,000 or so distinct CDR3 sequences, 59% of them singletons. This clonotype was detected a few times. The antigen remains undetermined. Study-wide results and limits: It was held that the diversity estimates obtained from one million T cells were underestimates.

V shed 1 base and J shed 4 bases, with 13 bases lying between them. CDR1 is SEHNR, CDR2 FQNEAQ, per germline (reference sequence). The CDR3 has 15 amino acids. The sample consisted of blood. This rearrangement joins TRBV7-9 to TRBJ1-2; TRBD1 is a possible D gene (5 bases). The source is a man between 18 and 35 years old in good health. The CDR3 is CASSLERGAGYGYTF. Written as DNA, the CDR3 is TGTGCCAGCAGCTTAGAGAGGGGCGCAGGCTATGGCTACACCTTC. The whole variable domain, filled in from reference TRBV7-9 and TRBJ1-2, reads DTGVSQNPRHKITKRGQNVTFRCDPISEHNRLYWYRQTLGQGPEFLTYFQNEAQLEKSRLLSDRFSAERPKGSFSTLEIQRTEQGDSAMYLCASSLERGAGYGYTFGSGTRLTVV.